This T cell receptor (beta chain) was retrieved from a study of blood T cell repertoires in COVID-19. Study in general: Samples came from the United States, Italy and Spain, spanning acute and convalescent COVID-19.

In this sample, this clone turned up once. Sequencing used immunoSEQ multiplex PCR; TCRdb keeps in-frame clones, though not all of them. The data contain fewer than 90,000 clones, 80% of them singletons. V shed 8 bases and J 1 base; nucleotides not matched to a gene: 4. The CDR3 contains 13 residues. Germline CDR1 is SQVTM and CDR2 is ANQGSEA. The chain is built from TRBV29-1 and TRBJ2-3; TRBD2 agrees at 9 bases. The TCR comes from a woman of 80 years or more with acute or convalescent COVID-19. Sequencing was done on a sample of peripheral blood. The CDR3 is CSSLAGGTDTQYF. The CDR3 DNA reads as TGCAGCTCCTTAGCGGGGGGCACAGATACGCAGTATTTT.